This TCR beta chain appears in the sequencing data of a study of T cells in Graves' hyperthyroidism and ophthalmopathy. Graves' hyperthyroidism was deemed stable given no ophthalmopathy progression within 18 months. Amplified TCR beta CDR3 regions derived from RNA transcripts. TCR CDR3 underwent first-round RT-PCR with the HTBI primer set. TCRdb re-called the multiplex PCR reads through MiXCR, storing one row per CDR3 protein. The sample carries 610,000 or so distinct CDR3 sequences, 40% to 55% recorded once. This clonotype was counted many times. Its antigen remains unidentified. General study findings and limits: The model's output predicted ophthalmopathy at a median of roughly 6 months prior to onset. Among thyroid clonotypes expanded above 0.001, most also appeared in blood.

The CDR3 has 14 residues. Germline V gene lookup returns CDR1 MGHRA and CDR2 YSYEKL. V shed 7 bases, J shed 4 bases, and the junction held 5 bases outside the gene matches. The chain carries TRBV4-1 and TRBJ1-4, with 8 bases fitting TRBD1. The sequenced material came from peripheral blood or thyroid tissue (not recorded which). This clonotype was sampled from a woman aged 18-29 years with Graves' hyperthyroidism. CDR3 sequence: CASMPDRDNEKLFF. The CDR3 DNA sequence: TGCGCCAGCATGCCGGACAGGGATAATGAAAAACTGTTTTTT.